Ten or more counts support the clone carrying this T cell receptor (beta chain). The data originate from a study of T-cell reconstitution after alpha-beta-depleted transplantation in children. V lost 4 bases to trimming and J lost 1 base, with 6 bases between them. Germline CDR1 is SGHRS and CDR2 is YFSETQ. The CDR3 extends over 13 amino acids. Unique molecular identifiers were incorporated when the TCRbeta library was constructed. TCRdb independently ran MiXCR on the PCR reads; one entry per CDR3 protein. The sample carries fewer than 350,000 distinct CDR3 sequences, 11% recorded once. This chain links TRBV5-1 with TRBJ2-1, with D unresolved. This receptor was taken from a male patient aged 2-10 years who had a stem cell transplant for chronic granulomatous disease, so the T cells may come from the graft donor. Sequenced material: peripheral blood, taken 180 days after TCRalphabeta/CD19-depleted stem cell transplant. The CDR3 sequence is CASSHESYNEQFF. CDR3 DNA sequence: TGCGCCAGCAGCCACGAGTCCTACAATGAGCAGTTCTTC. Filled out from reference TRBV5-1 and TRBJ2-1, the complete variable domain reads KAGVTQTPRYLIKTRGQQVTLSCSPISGHRSVSWYQQTPGQGLQFLFEYFSETQRNKGNFPGRFSGRQFSNSRSEMNVSTLELGDSALYLCASSHESYNEQFFGPGTRLTVL.